A single sample is the source of the 24 T cell receptor beta chains below, sequenced in a study of shared clonotypes between healthy human individuals. Produced via immunoSEQ multiplex PCR; TCRdb's table is partial and in-frame only. The sample shows 740,000 or so clones, around three quarters of them seen only once. Sequencing used memory CD4+ T cells sorted from blood. The subset: CD45RA-negative fraction. The receptors come from a woman aged 25 to 39 in good health.

The rearrangement uses TRBV12-2 and TRBJ2-4; the D call of TRBD1 is as the table states it, not checked on the DNA. TRBV12-2 constitutes a pseudogene. CDR3 length: 14 residues. The CDR3 DNA reads as TGTGCAAGTCGCGGGAACAGGGGTAGGGACATTCAGTACTTC. This gives the protein CASRGNRGRDIQYF.

V is TRBV2 and J is TRBJ2-2, with TRBD1 as a possible D gene (5 bases). There are 12 residues in the CDR3. The germline CDR1 and CDR2 sequences are SNHLY and FYNNEI. Between the trimmed V and J ends, which lost 6 bases and 7 bases, there was a span of 9 bases. This CDR3 is CASSKGFGELFF. The CDR3 nucleotides read TGTGCCAGCAGCAAGGGGTTCGGGGAGCTGTTTTTT.

The rearrangement uses TRBV9 and TRBJ2-3; 8 positions agree with TRBD2. The CDR3 consists of 15 residues. Per the germline V gene, CDR1 is SGDLS and CDR2 is YYNGEE. With 0 bases clipped from V and 6 bases from J, the junction kept 6 bases outside the gene matches. CDR3 sequence (DNA): TGTGCCAGCAGCGTAGGTAGCGGGAATGGGGATACGCAGTATTTT. It is translated as CASSVGSGNGDTQYF.

In this sample, this clone turned up a few times. The gene calls are TRBV28 and TRBJ2-7, with a tentative D call TRBD2 (6 bases). CDR3 length: 14 residues. Germline CDR1 is MDHEN and CDR2 is SYDVKM. The ends were cut back, 8 bases at V and 3 bases at J, with 17 bases in the middle. In nucleotides, the CDR3 is TGTGCCAGCCGTAAAGTAGCGGTTAACTACGAGCAGTACTTC. This translates into CASRKVAVNYEQYF.

V is TRBV2 and J is TRBJ1-1, with unresolved D. The CDR3 runs 13 residues. Germline-derived CDR1 and CDR2 are SNHLY and FYNNEI. Trimming stripped 3 bases from V and 6 bases from J, with 11 bases between. The DNA of the CDR3 is TGTGCCAGCAGTGACAGGCGGAAATCTGAAGCTTTCTTT. Its translation is CASSDRRKSEAFF. Full variable domain (missing parts from reference TRBV2 and TRBJ1-1): EPEVTQTPSHQVTQMGQEVILRCVPISNHLYFYWYRQILGQKVEFLVSFYNNEISEKSEIFDDQFSVERPDGSNFTLKIRSTKLEDSAMYFCASSDRRKSEAFFGQGTRLTVV.

V usage is TRBV5-4 and J usage is TRBJ2-3; maybe TRBD2 (6 bases). The CDR3 is 13 amino acids. CDR1 and CDR2 from the germline V gene are SGHNT and YYREEE (reference sequence). V was trimmed by 4 bases and J by 6 bases, leaving 12 bases between them. Here the CDR3 reads CASSRGLEDTQYF. The CDR3 DNA is TGTGCCAGCAGCCGGGGACTCGAGGATACGCAGTATTTT.

This clone has just a few counts. The chain employs TRBV28 and TRBJ1-1; D call uncertain. CDR3 length equals 11 residues. V lost 4 bases and J 10 bases, leaving 10 bases between the germline ends. Germline V gene lookup returns CDR1 MDHEN and CDR2 SYDVKM. CDR3 in amino acids: CASSSPTGAFF. CDR3 nucleotide sequence: TGTGCCAGCAGTTCTCCGACGGGAGCTTTCTTT.

The chain uses TRBV4-1 and TRBJ2-2; 15 bases are shared with TRBD2. CDR3 length equals 20 residues. Germline assignment: CDR1 MGHRA and CDR2 YSYEKL. With 0 bases clipped from V and 8 bases from J, the junction kept 13 bases outside the gene matches. The CDR3 DNA is TGCGCCAGCAGCCAAGATGCTGGCCCGGGACTAGCGGGAGGAGGGGGGGAGCTGTTTTTT. It translates to CASSQDAGPGLAGGGGELFF.

This rearrangement joins TRBV6-6 to TRBJ1-2; D might be TRBD1 (5 bases). CDR1 and CDR2 from the germline V gene are MNHNY and SVGAGI (reference sequence). This CDR3 has 13 residues. V lost 2 bases and J lost 8, with 12 bases in between. This CDR3 reads CASSYDDSFGYTF. CDR3 DNA sequence: TGTGCCAGCAGTTACGACGACAGCTTCGGCTACACCTTC.

The chain combines TRBV5-1 with TRBJ2-7; TRBD2 aligns across 7 bases. The CDR3 loop spans 15 amino acids. V was pared by 0 bases and J by 3 bases, with 6 bases of the junction left unmatched. Germline CDR1 is SGHRS and CDR2 is YFSETQ. CDR3 in amino acids: CASSLAASGHYEQYF. DNA for the CDR3: TGCGCCAGCAGCTTGGCGGCTAGCGGTCACTACGAGCAGTACTTC.

This chain uses TRBV28 with TRBJ1-5; TRBD1 agrees at 10 bases. Looked up from germline, CDR1 is MDHEN and CDR2 is SYDVKM. This CDR3 region has 13 residues. V lost 7 bases to trimming and J lost 7 bases; unmatched junction nucleotides: 4. This chain's CDR3 is CASTDRGHQPQHF. Written as DNA, the CDR3 is TGTGCCAGCACCGACAGGGGGCACCAGCCCCAGCATTTT.

The chain uses TRBV28 and TRBJ1-5; no firm D call. CDR3 length equals 16 residues. The germline CDR1 and CDR2 sequences are MDHEN and SYDVKM. Trimming took off 6 bases at V and 2 bases at J, with 17 bases between the two ends. For the CDR3, the DNA is TGTGCCAGCAGGGCGAGCGCCCGAAGGGGCAATCAGCCCCAGCATTTT. As protein: CASRASARRGNQPQHF. Full variable domain (outside the CDR3, taken from reference TRBV28 and TRBJ1-5): DVKVTQSSRYLVKRTGEKVFLECVQDMDHENMFWYRQDPGLGLRLIYFSYDVKMKEKGDIPEGYSVSREKKERFSLILESASTNQTSMYLCASRASARRGNQPQHFGDGTRLSIL.

The chain has TRBV5-4 and TRBJ1-2; the match to TRBD1 covers 10 bases. V shed 2 bases, J shed 8 bases, and the junction held 6 bases outside the gene matches. Germline V gene lookup returns CDR1 SGHNT and CDR2 YYREEE (reference sequence). This CDR3 spans 14 amino acids. CDR3 loop: CASSFDRGRGGYTF. In DNA, the CDR3 is TGTGCCAGCAGCTTCGACAGGGGGCGGGGAGGCTACACCTTC.

J is TRBJ2-4 and V is TRBV27; TRBD2 matches 7 bases. The V gene's germline CDR1 is MNHEY and CDR2 SMNVEV (reference sequence). The V segment lost 3 bases and the J segment 4 bases; nucleotides outside the gene matches: 3. The CDR3 runs 14 residues. For the CDR3, the DNA is TGTGCCAGCAGTTTGGGGGGGAGGAAAAACATTCAGTACTTC. This gives the protein CASSLGGRKNIQYF.

The chain joins TRBV11-3 to TRBJ2-5, with a tentative D call TRBD2 (6 bases). The V and J ends lost 1 base and 3 bases respectively, with 6 bases between them. Germline assignment: CDR1 SGHNT and CDR2 YENEEA. This CDR3 comprises 13 residues. The CDR3 sequence is CASSLVAEETQYF. CDR3 DNA: TGTGCCAGCAGCTTAGTAGCGGAAGAGACCCAGTACTTC.

The J gene is TRBJ1-5, the V gene TRBV19; D not certain. The germline V gene encodes CDR1 LNHDA and CDR2 SQIVND (reference sequence). The CDR3 consists of 14 residues. V gave up 7 bases and J gave up 0 bases, with 10 bases separating them. The CDR3 sequence: CASTLLHSNQPQHF. The CDR3 DNA is TGTGCCAGTACCCTCTTGCATAGCAATCAGCCCCAGCATTTT.

The chain employs TRBV6-1 and TRBJ1-5; TRBD1 aligns across 9 bases. CDR3 length: 15 amino acids. With V trimmed by 3 bases and J by 3 bases, 3 bases remained unmatched. Germline V gene sequence: CDR1 MNHNS, CDR2 SASEGT. The CDR3 sequence is CASSDRTGDNQPQHF. In DNA, the CDR3 is TGTGCCAGCAGTGACCGGACAGGGGACAATCAGCCCCAGCATTTT.

The V and J genes are TRBV5-1 and TRBJ2-2; D gene unclear. Germline assignment: CDR1 SGHRS and CDR2 YFSETQ. V was shortened by 0 bases and J by 5 bases, with 5 bases between the two germline ends. The CDR3 contains 13 residues. CDR3 DNA sequence: TGCGCCAGCAGCTTGGCCTCGACCGGGGAGCTGTTTTTT. Translation: CASSLASTGELFF.

This clone was seen many times. The rearrangement uses TRBV10-3 and TRBJ2-7; 9 nucleotides match TRBD1. This CDR3 region has 14 residues. Germline V gene data show CDR1 as ENHRY and CDR2 as SYGVKD. Trimming cost V 4 bases and J 4 bases; bases outside gene matches: 5. The CDR3 here is CAISVQGARYEQYF. Written as DNA, the CDR3 is TGTGCCATCAGTGTACAGGGGGCCAGATACGAGCAGTACTTC.

A few counts support this clone. The chain joins TRBV7-9 to TRBJ2-1, with D unresolved. CDR1 SEHNR and CDR2 FQNEAQ come from the germline V gene (reference sequence). Trimming removed 0 bases at V and 7 bases at J, with 13 bases between. The CDR3 loop spans 15 amino acids. The CDR3 here is CASSLAWLDGNEQFF. The CDR3 coding sequence is TGTGCCAGCAGCTTAGCCTGGCTAGACGGGAATGAGCAGTTCTTC.

This clone was observed a handful of times. This chain joins TRBV28 and TRBJ1-2; TRBD1 matches 12 bases. Germline V gene data show CDR1 as MDHEN and CDR2 as SYDVKM. This CDR3 region has 14 residues. The junction had 6 bases not matched to a gene; V was cut back by 5 bases and J by 8 bases. CDR3 coding DNA: TGTGCCAGCAGTAGGGACAGGGGGCGACGAGGCTACACCTTC. Its translation is CASSRDRGRRGYTF.

The chain employs TRBV27 and TRBJ2-5, with D tentatively TRBD2 (7 bases). CDR1 is MNHEY, CDR2 SMNVEV, per germline (reference sequence). The CDR3 has 14 amino acids. V shed 5 bases and J shed 4 bases, with 14 bases lying between them. In DNA form, the CDR3 reads TGTGCCAGCAGTCGTAGGGGAGGGGGAGAGACCCAGTACTTC. Its translation is CASSRRGGGETQYF.

This clone was recorded only once. The chain carries TRBV15 and TRBJ2-3; D is perhaps TRBD2 (5 bases). The germline V gene has CDR1 LNHNV and CDR2 YYDKDF (reference sequence). V lost 5 bases and J 7 bases, leaving 13 bases between the germline ends. The CDR3 has 13 amino acids. CDR3 nucleotides: TGTGCCACCAGCGTTCGCCCGGGGAATACGCAGTATTTT. Translation gives CATSVRPGNTQYF. The full variable domain, in which reference TRBV15 and TRBJ2-3 provide the parts outside the CDR3, is DAMVIQNPRYQVTQFGKPVTLSCSQTLNHNVMYWYQQKSSQAPKLLFHYYDKDFNNEADTPDNFQSRRPNTSFCFLDIRSPGLGDTAMYLCATSVRPGNTQYFGPGTRLTVL.

This chain links TRBV7-8 with TRBJ1-2, with a possible D match to TRBD1 (6 bases). Trimming left V 1 base short and J 8 bases short, with 14 bases between. Germline lookup yields CDR1 SGHVS and CDR2 FQNEAQ. The CDR3 runs to 14 residues. CDR3 region: CASSLEGGTWGYTF. CDR3 DNA sequence: TGTGCCAGCAGCTTAGAAGGGGGGACTTGGGGCTACACCTTC. The full variable domain, with the rest looked up from reference TRBV7-8 and TRBJ1-2, is GAGVSQSPRYKVAKRGQDVALRCDPISGHVSLFWYQQALGQGPEFLTYFQNEAQLDKSGLPSDRFFAERPEGSVSTLKIQRTQQEDSAVYLCASSLEGGTWGYTFGSGTRLTVV.